This entry is about one T cell receptor beta chain. As handled by the study authors: Estimates of nucleated cell counts were drawn from the amplification of reference gene primers. Libraries were prepared by immunoSEQ multiplex PCR; TCRdb keeps only in-frame clonotypes and omits some of them. Clone size and V and J calls were adopted from that table, with D and trimming inferred from the DNA. The data contain about 74,000 clones, under 85% of them singletons. This CDR3 comprises 13 residues. Losses at the gene ends were 6 bases for V and 4 bases for J; bases not matched to a gene: 4. From germline, CDR1 is MNHEY and CDR2 SVGAGI. This sample was taken from a study of blood T cell repertoires in COVID-19. Study summary: Samples came from the United States, Italy and Spain, spanning acute and convalescent COVID-19. T cells, B-cell-depleted T cells, or PBMCs supplied cDNA or gDNA.

The rearrangement joins TRBV6-5 to TRBJ1-1; 8 bases are a match to TRBD1. Sample: peripheral blood. The source of this sequence is a man aged 65-85 years with acute or convalescent COVID-19. CDR3 sequence: CASRGQGSTEAFF. The CDR3 DNA is TGTGCCAGCAGAGGACAGGGAAGCACTGAAGCTTTCTTT.